The rows below give T cell receptor beta chains drawn from one sample of a study of blood T cell repertoires in COVID-19. Produced via immunoSEQ multiplex PCR; TCRdb's table is partial and in-frame only. The data contain a few hundred thousand clones, about 90% of them singletons. The sample comprised peripheral blood. Receptor source: a man between 18 and 29 years old with active or convalescent COVID-19. Each CDR3 is given with its conserved first and last residue. A D gene is named only where the DNA matches it firmly. Clone size appears in some rows only: once, few, many, or a class for an expanded clone.

TRBJ2-5,12,-,once,TRBV30,TGTGCCTGGAGGCGCGAGAGGGAGACCCAGTACTTC,CAWRRERETQYF
TRBJ1-1,16,-,-,TRBV19,TGTGCCAGTAGTATTCGAGGGGGTCTTACGAAGGCTGAAGCTTTCTTT,CASSIRGGLTKAEAFF
TRBJ1-2,15,TRBD1,-,TRBV19,TGTGCCAGTAGTACAACAGGGGGCCGAGCGAGGGGCTACACCTTC,CASSTTGGRARGYTF
TRBJ2-5,16,TRBD2,many,TRBV7-2,TGTGCCAGCAGCTTAGAGCGCGGGGGGGCCCGAGAGACCCAGTACTTC,CASSLERGGARETQYF
TRBJ1-1,16,TRBD1,-,TRBV19,TGTGCCAGTAGTGAAACACAGGGGAGGTCGTACACTGAAGCTTTCTTT,CASSETQGRSYTEAFF
TRBJ2-7,13,TRBD1,-,TRBV10-3,TGTGCCACCACCGGGACAGATTCCTACGAGCAGTACTTC,CATTGTDSYEQYF
TRBJ2-1,15,-,-,TRBV10-3,TGTGCCATCAGTGAGCCATCAGCCCTGAGGCAAGAGCAGTTCTTC,CAISEPSALRQEQFF
TRBJ2-1,19,TRBD2,-,TRBV3-1/TRBV3-2,TGTGCCAGCAGCCAAGATGGACGGCTAGCGGGGGCCCTATACAATGAGCAGTTCTTC,CASSQDGRLAGALYNEQFF
TRBJ2-4,15,-,-,TRBV18,TGTGCCAGCTCACCCCGGGACTTAGCCAAAAACATTCAGTACTTC,CASSPRDLAKNIQYF
TRBJ2-5,19,TRBD2,-,TRBV19,TGTGCCAGTACCGACCCTTGGACTAGCGGGAGGATTTGCAAGAATACCCAGTACTTC,CASTDPWTSGRICKNTQYF
TRBJ1-1,14,-,-,TRBV10-3,TGTGCCATCAGTGCGTTCCAGGCGAACACTGAAGCTTTCTTT,CAISAFQANTEAFF
TRBJ2-2,15,-,once,TRBV5-4,TGTGCCAGCAGCCCCCCGATAGGGGACACCGGGGAGCTGTTTTTT,CASSPPIGDTGELFF
TRBJ2-7,12,-,once,TRBV7-8,TGTGCCAGCAGCTTTGTCTATTACGAGCAGTACTTC,CASSFVYYEQYF
TRBJ1-2,12,-,once,TRBV5-4,TGTGCCAGCAGCTATGACTTCTATGGCTACACCTTC,CASSYDFYGYTF
TRBJ2-1,17,TRBD2,-,TRBV9,TGTGCCAGCAGCCCGAGGACTAGCGGGAGTTCCTACAATGAGCAGTTCTTC,CASSPRTSGSSYNEQFF
TRBJ2-7,12,-,-,TRBV7-6,TGTGCCAGCAGCCCCCGTCAAGCTGAGCAGTACTTC,CASSPRQAEQYF